This TCR beta chain appears in the sequencing data of a study of graft-versus-host responses after intestinal transplantation listed by TCRdb under 2021. About the investigation overall: The transplants that recipients got were multivisceral, liver-intestinal, or isolated intestinal. Rather than being sequenced by the commercial service, samples from three later patients were sequenced in-house on an Illumina MiSeq and processed with MiXCR. The cohort enrolled about two dozen intestinal transplant recipients including one retransplant, and a few patients lacking pretransplant specimens were excluded. Anti-thymocyte globulin induction was given to all recipients, followed by maintenance tacrolimus and steroids for roughly 3 years. Graft-versus-host and host-versus-graft alloreactive T cell clones were tracked in the graft, circulation and bone marrow after intestinal transplantation using bulk TCR-beta CDR3 sequencing. Donor T cell macrochimerism was defined as a peak of at least 4% donor T cells among recipient peripheral blood mononuclear cells. To identify alloreactive clones, pre-transplant mixed lymphocyte reaction products were sequenced and then compared with unstimulated pre-transplant donor and recipient T cells.

The library was generated by the immunoSEQ multiplex PCR assay. High-throughput TCR-beta CDR3 sequencing of genomic DNA from most patients was performed by Adaptive Biotechnologies. For the original study's pipeline: TCR sequencing data were retrieved from Adaptive's ImmunoSEQ software for 15 to 20 patients, whereas a few other patients were processed with MiXCR and VDJtools. CDR3 nucleotide sequences shared by donor and recipient were removed because the origin of these sequences could not be assigned. To count as alloreactive, a clone needed at least 2-fold expansion over unstimulated cells and a minimum CFSE-low frequency of 0.002% (template counts) or 0.001% (read counts). A clone was considered mappable if detected in the sequenced pre-transplant spleen, lymph node, or MLR CFSE-low populations of the donor or recipient. The cumulative frequency of alloreactive clones was calculated as a percentage of all sequences, weighted by copy number. The table comes from immuneACCESS by way of TCRdb, which keeps in-frame sequences with V and J called. Part of the clones is missing from these tables; in studies checked, under half for an unresolved V gene and the rest for unknown reasons. That table gives V, J and clone size, and the DNA gave D and trimming. This sample is represented by 15,000 to 20,000 clones; approximately 90% of them were singletons. The ten largest clones add up to roughly 1.9% of the sample.

The junction shows trimming of 2 bases on V and 1 base on J, and the gene matches do not reach 17 bases of it. Via the germline V gene (reference sequence), CDR1 is LNHNV and CDR2 YYDKDF. The CDR3 runs 20 amino acids, cysteine and phenylalanine included. Kept here is only the CDR3 DNA, which spans 60 bases and is read in frame from base 1. As for this clone: What this receptor recognizes is not known. One base away there is no much larger clone; base qualities are not given.

Blood samples were collected up to 4 times in the first month after transplant and then at least monthly when available. The investigation overall reported the following: Early after transplant, peak levels of circulating GvH clones were found to be associated with declines in HvG clones. GvH clones turned up in recipient bone marrow, with some appearing earlier in ileal mucosa or blood, a pattern consistent with an intestinal mucosal origin. Conclusions were limited by the relatively low number and heterogeneity of intestinal transplant patients. Patients with donor T cell macrochimerism had high GvH to HvG T cell clonal ratios in their allografts.

The rearrangement joined TRBV15 to TRBJ2-4, and TRBD1 matches 7 of the central bases. The origin of this receptor is a human patient who received an intestinal transplant, so some T cells may come from the graft donor. Sequencing used PBMCs, obtained about 350 days after transplant. The DNA sequence is as follows: TGTGCCACCAGCAGACCCCAGACAGGGAATTTTATGAGGGCCAAAAACATTCAGTACTTC. This yields the protein CATSRPQTGNFMRAKNIQYF.